This T cell receptor beta chain was obtained from a study of persistence of HIV-infected CD4 T cells. Whole-study results and caveats: Degenerate expanded CDR3beta sequences were enriched among CMV- and Gag-responding cells.

This was the immunoSEQ version 4 assay in survey mode. Clones were read by immunoSEQ multiplex PCR, and TCRdb kept only the in-frame ones, dropping some. The repertoire holds 8,000 or so clones, with 60% to 70% as singletons. Lysates of CMV-infected fibroblasts at 9 to 10 ug/mL stimulated these cells. Sorting selected CD4+ T cells upregulating both CD40 ligand and CD69. Inclusion required CMV-positive serology and CD4+ counts above 400 cells/uL. Trimming took 6 bases from V and 6 from J; bases not matched to a gene: 3. The germline V gene encodes CDR1 SGHDN and CDR2 FVKESK. The CDR3 consists of 15 residues. In the case of this clone: The antigen is undetermined.

The sample in question was CD4+ T cells sorted from PBMCs after roughly 18-hour stimulation, obtained from a patient who received antiretroviral therapy. The chain employs TRBV14 and TRBJ2-2, with TRBD2 matching 14 bases. This clonotype was sampled from an adult man with HIV who was CMV-seropositive. CDR3 in DNA: TGTGCCAGCAGGGGGACTAGCGGGAGCCCCGGGGAGCTGTTTTTT. It translates to CASRGTSGSPGELFF. The full variable domain, rest sourced from reference TRBV14 and TRBJ2-2, is EAGVTQFPSHSVIEKGQTVTLRCDPISGHDNLYWYRRVMGKEIKFLLHFVKESKQDESGMPNNRFLAERTGGTYSTLKVQPAELEDSGVYFCASRGTSGSPGELFFGEGSRLTVL.